The rows below give T cell receptor beta chains drawn from one sample of a study of metastatic and nonmetastatic thyroid tumors. TCRdb re-processed the PCR reads through MiXCR. The top ten clones hold under 25% of a sample with about 21,000 clones, around 28% of them seen once. Material for sequencing was blood. The receptor source for this set is a female donor with papillary thyroid cancer or a benign thyroid nodule (not recorded which). Some clones in this sample may be carry-over from other donors' samples. Each CDR3 is given with its conserved first and last residue. The D gene is left open where the match is weak. Size is stated for part of the rows, as once, few or many counts, or as a class when the clone is expanded.

D | J | size | V | DNA | CDR3
TRBD2 | TRBJ2-1 | many | TRBV20-1 | TGCAGTGCCAGCGGGGGGGCCTACAATGAGCAGTTCTTC | CSASGGAYNEQFF
- | TRBJ1-5 | - | TRBV28 | TGTGCCAGCAGTTCTGGGGGGGGCAGGCAGCCCCAGCATTTT | CASSSGGGRQPQHF
- | TRBJ1-5 | many | TRBV19 | TGTGCCAGTAGCACAGGGCCGTGGCAGCCCCAGCATTTT | CASSTGPWQPQHF
TRBD1 | TRBJ2-1 | many | TRBV20-1 | TGCAGCGCGGAGGGGGGGACAGGGAGGAGGGTGGAGTTCTTC | CSAEGGTGRRVEFF
TRBD1 | TRBJ2-5 | - | TRBV28 | TGTGCCAGCAGCACCGGACAGGGCGGGGAGACCCAGTACTTC | CASSTGQGGETQYF
TRBD2 | TRBJ2-7 | - | TRBV20-1 | TGCAGTGCTAGTGATACTAGCGGGGGAATCTACGAGCAGTACTTC | CSASDTSGGIYEQYF
TRBD1 | TRBJ2-7 | many | TRBV14 | TGTGCCAGCAGCCAAGTCAGCAGGGGGACCTACGAGCAGTACTTC | CASSQVSRGTYEQYF
TRBD1 | TRBJ1-2 | many | TRBV24-1 | TGTGCCACCGGGGACAGCTATGGCTACACCTTC | CATGDSYGYTF
- | TRBJ1-6 | medium-sized | TRBV20-1 | TGCAGTGCTACACAGGGTATCCGTTCACCCCTCCACTTT | CSATQGIRSPLHF
- | TRBJ2-7 | many | TRBV9 | TGTGCCAGCAGCGTTATGGTACAACACTGGGAGCAGTACTTC | CASSVMVQHWEQYF
- | TRBJ1-1 | - | TRBV5-5 | TGTGCCAGCAGCCCTACGGGGGTGAACACTGAAGCTTTCTTT | CASSPTGVNTEAFF
- | TRBJ2-7 | many | TRBV3-1 | TGTGCCAGCAGCCCGCTACCAGAAGCATACGAGCAGTACTTC | CASSPLPEAYEQYF
- | TRBJ1-4 | many | TRBV19 | TGTGCCAGTAGGAGGACGGAGGATGAAAAACTGTTTTTT | CASRRTEDEKLFF
TRBD2 | TRBJ2-1 | many | TRBV19 | TGTGCCAGTAGTATGGGACTAGCTGACAATGAGCAGTTCTTC | CASSMGLADNEQFF
TRBD1 | TRBJ1-1 | medium-sized | TRBV24-1 | TGTGCCACCAGTGGTTCGGACTACAGGGGGAGTACTGAAGCTTTCTTT | CATSGSDYRGSTEAFF
- | TRBJ2-5 | many | TRBV28 | TGTGCCAGCAGTAATCCAGCTCTAGAGACCCAGTACTTC | CASSNPALETQYF
- | TRBJ1-2 | many | TRBV6-5 | TGTGCCAGCAGTTACTACTCTACATCGAAGGACTATGGCTACACCTTC | CASSYYSTSKDYGYTF
- | TRBJ1-2 | medium-sized | TRBV19 | TGTGCCAGTAGTATTACTGGACAGAACTATGGCTACACCTTC | CASSITGQNYGYTF
- | TRBJ1-5 | - | TRBV19 | TGTGCCAGTGAAGAGTTTAGCAATCAGCCCCAGCATTTT | CASEEFSNQPQHF
- | TRBJ1-6 | - | TRBV19 | TGTGCCAGTAGTCCCCCGACTGAGCTCTCACCCCTCCACTTT | CASSPPTELSPLHF
TRBD2 | TRBJ2-1 | many | TRBV4-3 | TGCGCCAGCAGCCAAGAACTAGCGGGAGTTGAGCAGTTCTTC | CASSQELAGVEQFF
- | TRBJ1-2 | medium-sized | TRBV7-2 | TGTGCCAGCAGCCCCGACAACGGGGGGCCTCGTAACAGCTTC | CASSPDNGGPRNSF
TRBD2 | TRBJ2-7 | many | TRBV4-1 | TGCGCCAGCAGAGCCTCGGGTACTAGCGGGATTCGCGAGCAGTACTTC | CASRASGTSGIREQYF
TRBD2 | TRBJ2-3 | - | TRBV6-5 | TGTGCCAGCAGTTCCGGGACTAGCGGCAAAGATACGCAGTATTTT | CASSSGTSGKDTQYF
TRBD2 | TRBJ2-7 | many | TRBV28 | TGTGCCAGCAGCCCTACGGGACTAGCGGGATTGGACGAGCAGTACTTC | CASSPTGLAGLDEQYF
- | TRBJ2-2 | - | TRBV12-3/TRBV12-4 | TGTGCCAGCAGTTCCACGAACACCGGGGAGCTGTTTTTT | CASSSTNTGELFF
- | TRBJ1-1 | many | TRBV10-3 | TGTGCCATCAGTGAGTCCACTGAAGCTTTCTTT | CAISESTEAFF
- | TRBJ1-4 | many | TRBV28 | TGTGCCAGCAGTCAATCAGGGGTTGAAAAACTGTTTTTT | CASSQSGVEKLFF
- | TRBJ1-3 | - | TRBV6-1 | TGTGCCAGCAGTGTTCTGGGTCAAAACACCATATATTTT | CASSVLGQNTIYF
- | TRBJ2-3 | many | TRBV2 | TGTGCCAGCAGTGAAGTAAGGGATAGCAAGAGGGCGGATACGCAGTATTTT | CASSEVRDSKRADTQYF
TRBD1 | TRBJ2-7 | medium-sized | TRBV20-1 | TGCAGTGGTACGGGACAGGTATCCTACGAGCAGTACTTC | CSGTGQVSYEQYF
TRBD1 | TRBJ1-1 | many | TRBV7-2 | TGTGCCAGCAGCCCTGACAGGGGCAGGAACACTGAAGCTTTCTTT | CASSPDRGRNTEAFF
- | TRBJ1-5 | once | TRBV6-2/TRBV6-3 | TGTGCCAGCAGTTACCCCGCTGACTATAGCAATAATCCCCATCATTTC | CASSYPADYSNNPHHF
- | TRBJ2-1 | few | TRBV27 | TGTGCCAGCAGTTTAAAGAGGGCGATGAGTGAGCAGTTCTTC | CASSLKRAMSEQFF
- | TRBJ2-3 | many | TRBV4-3 | TGCGCCAGCAGCCTCCGAGGGATTGTCCCAGATACGCAGTATTTT | CASSLRGIVPDTQYF
TRBD1 | TRBJ2-1 | many | TRBV4-3 | TGCGCCAGCAGCCCCAGGACAGGGGGCACGAATGAGCAGTTCTTC | CASSPRTGGTNEQFF
- | TRBJ1-2 | few | TRBV6-1 | TGTGCCAGCAGTGATGGGCAGGGGTGGTATGGCTACACCTTC | CASSDGQGWYGYTF
TRBD1 | TRBJ1-1 | many | TRBV28 | TGTGCCAGCAAAAGACAGGGCTTTACCGAAGCTTTCTTT | CASKRQGFTEAFF
- | TRBJ2-2 | - | TRBV6-5 | TGTGCCAGCAGTTACGACTACACAACCGGGGAGCTGTTTTTT | CASSYDYTTGELFF
- | TRBJ2-5 | few | TRBV19 | TGTGCCAGTAGAAGACAGTGGGGCGAGACCCAGTACTTC | CASRRQWGETQYF
- | TRBJ1-6 | - | TRBV9 | TGTGCCAGCAGCGACCCCGGGGATTCACCCCTCGACTTT | CASSDPGDSPLDF
- | TRBJ1-2 | - | TRBV7-2 | TGTGCTAGCAGCTTAAAGGGTCTCACGGACTATGGCTACACCTTC | CASSLKGLTDYGYTF
TRBD1 | TRBJ1-2 | - | TRBV4-3 | TGCGCCAGCAGACAGGGGGGGGCACAGGGCGGAGGTTACTATGGCTACACCTTC | CASRQGGAQGGGYYGYTF
- | TRBJ2-1 | many | TRBV10-3 | TGTGCCATCAGTGTTGCCAATGAGCAGTTCTTC | CAISVANEQFF
TRBD1 | TRBJ1-3 | - | TRBV20-1 | TGCAGTGCTAGGGACAGGGTGTCTGGAAACACCATATATTTT | CSARDRVSGNTIYF
- | TRBJ2-6 | - | TRBV9 | TGTGCCAGCAGCGTAGCTAAAGACAGAACTGCCATCAACTCTGGGGCCAACGTCCTGACTTTC | CASSVAKDRTAINSGANVLTF
- | TRBJ2-7 | - | TRBV11-3 | TGTGCCAGCAGCCCAGGGGCGGGAGTACGCGAGCAGTACTTC | CASSPGAGVREQYF
- | TRBJ1-6 | many | TRBV28 | TGTGCCAGCACCCCACCCCGGGGAGCCCTCCACTTT | CASTPPRGALHF
- | TRBJ1-5 | many | TRBV10-2 | TGCGCCAGCCGTGTAGGGACTCTTAGCAATCAGCCCCAGCATTTT | CASRVGTLSNQPQHF
- | TRBJ1-6 | many | TRBV6-1 | TGTGCCAGCAGCACCCAGGGTAATAATTCACCCCTCCACTTT | CASSTQGNNSPLHF
- | TRBJ2-3 | many | TRBV4-3 | TGCGCCAGCAAGGGGGCGGGGAGTACGCAGTATTTT | CASKGAGSTQYF
- | TRBJ2-3 | many | TRBV20-1 | TGCAGTGCTGGAAAGACAGGCACAGATACGCAGTATTTT | CSAGKTGTDTQYF
- | TRBJ1-4 | many | TRBV5-1 | TGCGCCAGCAGCTTGGCCAATAGGGGTGATGAAAAACTGTTTTTT | CASSLANRGDEKLFF
- | TRBJ2-1 | many | TRBV7-2 | TGTGCCAGCAGCGAGGGGCCGGACAATGAGCAGTTCTTC | CASSEGPDNEQFF
- | TRBJ1-4 | many | TRBV5-5 | TGTGCCAGCAGCCTAACTGACGGAAGGGGGAATGAAAAACTGTTTTTT | CASSLTDGRGNEKLFF
- | TRBJ1-1 | many | TRBV19 | TGTGCCAGTGCCCGGACCGCCATGAACACTGAAGCTTTCTTT | CASARTAMNTEAFF
- | TRBJ1-4 | - | TRBV20-1 | TGCAGTGCTAGAGGTTTAGCCGGGACAACTAATGAAAAACTGTTTTTT | CSARGLAGTTNEKLFF
- | TRBJ1-2 | medium-sized | TRBV27 | TGTGCCAGCAGAATAGACAGGCGCTATGGCTACACCTTC | CASRIDRRYGYTF
TRBD2 | TRBJ2-2 | medium-sized | TRBV7-3 | TGTGCCAGCAGTCCGACAGCGGGAGAGCGAACGAACACCGGGGAGCTGTTTTTT | CASSPTAGERTNTGELFF